This T cell receptor beta chain was recovered during a study of blood T cell repertoires in COVID-19 (dated by TCRdb to the early 2020s). Background on the whole study: Samples from collaborators originated in the United States, Italy and Spain and spanned both the acute and convalescent phases of COVID-19. Subjects who had been exposed to COVID-19, were actively infected with it, or had recovered from it provided the deeply sampled blood TCRbeta repertoires that made up the dataset. Where HLA class I and class II types were available, the types were taken from metadata supplied by the sample provider, not from assay-based typing. Nearly every sample came with metadata listing a de-identified subject ID, COVID-19 status, age in years and sex. The prospective study material was composed of cDNA or gDNA derived from T cells, B-cell-depleted T cells, or PBMCs. A freely available public database, intended as a resource for researchers studying the immune response to SARS-CoV-2, is where the repertoires were released. Samples came from the ongoing ImmuneRACE study (first 160 participants) plus 1,254 subjects from 6 global collaborators. Summary of the overall study and its limitations: The amount of clinical and demographic metadata varied by source and participant and was provided uncurated.

Measured from the cysteine to the phenylalanine, the CDR3 is 14 residues long. Here the CDR3 DNA is all that survives: 42 bases in frame from base 1. CDR1 is given as SGHTS and CDR2 as YDEGEE, both from the germline V gene. V is pared back by 2 bases and J by 7 bases, with 13 bases lying between the germline termini. Collaborating institutions collected whole blood in K2EDTA tubes following their own protocols. For TCRbeta analysis, collaborators shipped samples as frozen whole blood, isolated PBMCs, or DNA extracted from either of those sample types. TCRbeta CDR3 regions were amplified from genomic DNA by means of the immunoSEQ Assay, a bias-controlled multiplex PCR. The source study handled its data this way. Within the assay, amplification of reference gene primers was used to estimate how many nucleated cells each sample contained. To quantify the absolute abundance of each unique TCRbeta CDR3 rearrangement, sequence reads were collapsed and filtered. For each sample, productive Simpson clonality was calculated as the square root of Simpson's diversity index across productive rearrangements. TCRdb re-hosts the immuneACCESS table, in-frame sequences only. Its copies lack some clones; in the studies checked, an unresolved V gene accounts for under half of them, and the cause for the rest is not known. V and J calls plus clone size are reproduced from that table; the DNA served to infer D and trimming. A total of roughly 32,000 clones appear in this sample, around 88% of them only once. The leading ten clones occupy over 25% of the sample.

With regard to this clone: There is no known antigen for this receptor. Base qualities are not at hand, and no much larger clone is one base apart.

The sequence is built from TRBV5-8 and TRBJ1-5; too little of a D gene remains to name it. The sample consisted of peripheral blood. The clonotype was recovered from a human donor in a cohort sampled during active COVID-19. The sequenced DNA: TGTGCCAGCAGCTTACAATTTGGTCTCCAGCCCCAGCATTTT. This yields the protein CASSLQFGLQPQHF.